This is a list of T cell receptor beta chains from one sample in a study of blood T cells in healthy people across ages. TCRdb reprocessed the 5' RACE reads via MiXCR and lists one record per CDR3 protein. Of about 1.4 million distinct CDR3 sequences listed, around 59% were seen once; the top ten hold 6.5% to 8.5%. Specimen: blood. Receptors were obtained from a man aged 18 to 30 in good health. Each CDR3 is given with its conserved first and last residue. A D gene is named only where the DNA matches it firmly. Not all rows give a size; the values are once, few, many and, for expanded clones, a class.

once	TRBV6-1	.	TRBJ2-3	TGTGCCAGCAGTAAAGAAATTTCCTCGGGGGATACGCAGTATTTT	CASSKEISSGDTQYF
.	TRBV29-1	TRBD1	TRBJ1-5	TGCAGCCTTCGGGACAGGGGGCTGGTTGGGGTAAGCAATCAGCCCCAGCATTTT	CSLRDRGLVGVSNQPQHF
few	TRBV7-2	.	TRBJ2-5	TGTGCCAGCAGCTTATCCAGGGGACGGGAGACCCAGTACTTC	CASSLSRGRETQYF
few	TRBV20-1	.	TRBJ2-1	TGCAGGACGAGATATGACCCGTCCTACAATGAGCAGTTCTTC	CRTRYDPSYNEQFF
.	TRBV20-1	TRBD2	TRBJ2-1	TGCAGTGCTAGAGTATGGAAAGCGGGGGCGCAGAATGAGCAGTTCTTC	CSARVWKAGAQNEQFF
.	TRBV2	.	TRBJ2-7	TGTGCCAGCAGATTTGGCGCATCAAGCTCCTACGAGCAGTACTTC	CASRFGASSSYEQYF
.	TRBV27	.	TRBJ2-7	TGTGCCAGCGCCCTCCTGACAGGTGGGAAACTCGAGCAGTACTTC	CASALLTGGKLEQYF
once	TRBV20-1	.	TRBJ2-2	TGCAGTGCTAGTAGTAGGGGCGAGACCGGGGAGCTGTTTTTT	CSASSRGETGELFF
.	TRBV2	TRBD1	TRBJ2-5	TGTGCCAGCAGTGAATGGCAGGGGGACAGAGATCAAGAGACCCAGTACTTC	CASSEWQGDRDQETQYF
.	TRBV28	.	TRBJ1-2	TGTGCCAGCAGGGTCTATACCTCTGGCTACACCTTC	CASRVYTSGYTF
.	TRBV10-3	.	TRBJ2-3	TGTGCCATCAGTGACGGGTTTCCAGCCACAGATACGCAGTATTTT	CAISDGFPATDTQYF
.	TRBV6-2/TRBV6-3	.	TRBJ2-5	TGTGCCAGCAACGACCGACAGTACCAAGAGACCCAGTACTTC	CASNDRQYQETQYF
.	TRBV11-2	.	TRBJ2-3	TGTGCCAGCACCGAGGGGCAGATTAGCACAGATACGCAGTATTTT	CASTEGQISTDTQYF
.	TRBV3-1	TRBD1	TRBJ1-2	TGTGCCAGCAGCCCCGGGACAGGGGGCTTTGGCTACACCTTC	CASSPGTGGFGYTF
.	TRBV29-1	TRBD1	TRBJ2-7	TGCAGCGTTGAAGGACCGACAGGGGGATACGAGCAGTACTTC	CSVEGPTGGYEQYF
few	TRBV10-3	.	TRBJ2-3	TGTGCCATCAGTGAATTTGAGAGGGGTGTATCGACAGATACGCAGTATTTT	CAISEFERGVSTDTQYF
.	TRBV12-3/TRBV12-4	TRBD2	TRBJ2-1	TGTGCCAGCAGTGAGACTAGCGCGAGCTCCTACAATGAGCAGTTCTTC	CASSETSASSYNEQFF
.	TRBV5-1	.	TRBJ2-7	TGCGCCAGCAGCTCCGACCCCAGGGTTGACGACGAGCAGTACTTC	CASSSDPRVDDEQYF
once	TRBV10-3	TRBD2	TRBJ2-1	TGTGCCATCAGGGATAATAGCGGGGGGGCCCTTAATGAGCAGTTCTTC	CAIRDNSGGALNEQFF
.	TRBV6-5	.	TRBJ1-2	TGTGCCAGCAGTACTTTTCTTGAGTCCGGCTATGGCTACACCTTC	CASSTFLESGYGYTF
.	TRBV20-1	.	TRBJ1-1	TGCAGTGCTAGCGAGGGTGCTGAAGCTTTCTTT	CSASEGAEAFF
.	TRBV29-1	.	TRBJ2-7	TGCAGCGTTGTGGGTACGACGGGCTCCGACGAGCAGTACTTC	CSVVGTTGSDEQYF
few	TRBV3-1	TRBD2	TRBJ2-7	TGTGCCAGCAGCCCCGGGACTAGCGTCTACGAGCAGTACTTC	CASSPGTSVYEQYF
.	TRBV9	TRBD1	TRBJ2-5	TGTGCCAGCAGCGCCACAGGGGCGCAGACCCAGTACTTC	CASSATGAQTQYF
.	TRBV3-1	.	TRBJ2-1	TGTGCCAGCAGCCCCAGTGGGGGGTTCGATGAGCAGTTCTTC	CASSPSGGFDEQFF
.	TRBV7-9	TRBD1	TRBJ1-2	TGTGCCAGCAGCTTGTCGGACAGGGACCTCTTAGGCTACACCTTC	CASSLSDRDLLGYTF
.	TRBV7-6	.	TRBJ2-1	TGTGCCAGCAGCCTCGTTCCTACAGGTTCCTCCTACAATGAGCAGTTCTTC	CASSLVPTGSSYNEQFF
.	TRBV6-1	.	TRBJ1-1	TGTGCCAGTAACAGGGAGGTCAATTACGTGGACACTGAAGCTTTCTTT	CASNREVNYVDTEAFF